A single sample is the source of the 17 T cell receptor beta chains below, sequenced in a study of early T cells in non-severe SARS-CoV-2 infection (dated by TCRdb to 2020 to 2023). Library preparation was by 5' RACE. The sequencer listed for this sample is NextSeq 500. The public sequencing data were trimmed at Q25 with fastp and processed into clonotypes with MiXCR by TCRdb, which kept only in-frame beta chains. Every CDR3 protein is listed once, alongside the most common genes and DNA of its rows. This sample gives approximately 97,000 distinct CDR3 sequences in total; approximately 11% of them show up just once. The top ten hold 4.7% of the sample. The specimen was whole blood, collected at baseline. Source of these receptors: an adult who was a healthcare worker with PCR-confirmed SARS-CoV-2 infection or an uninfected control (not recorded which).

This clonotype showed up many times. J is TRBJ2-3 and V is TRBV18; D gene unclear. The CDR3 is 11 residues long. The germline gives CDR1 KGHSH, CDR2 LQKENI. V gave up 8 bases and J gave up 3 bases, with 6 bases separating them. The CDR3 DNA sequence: TGTGCCAGCAGCCTTACAGATACGCAGTATTTT. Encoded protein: CASSLTDTQYF. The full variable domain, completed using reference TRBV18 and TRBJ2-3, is NAGVMQNPRHLVRRRGQEARLRCSPMKGHSHVYWYRQLPEEGLKFMVYLQKENIIDESGMPKERFSAEFPKEGPSILRIQQVVRGDSAAYFCASSLTDTQYFGPGTRLTVL.

The CDR3 reads CSARWGFGNTIYF. CDR3 DNA: TGCAGCGCACGATGGGGTTTTGGAAACACCATATATTTT. This sequence joins TRBV29-1 and TRBJ1-3; D ambiguous. The CDR3 runs to 13 residues. Between the trimmed V and J ends, which lost 7 bases and 3 bases, there was a span of 13 bases. Looked up from germline, CDR1 is SQVTM and CDR2 is ANQGSEA.

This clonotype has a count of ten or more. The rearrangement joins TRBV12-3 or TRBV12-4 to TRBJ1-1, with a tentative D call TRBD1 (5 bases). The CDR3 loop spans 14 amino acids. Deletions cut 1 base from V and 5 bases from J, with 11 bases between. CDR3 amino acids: CASSLGSEGTEAFF. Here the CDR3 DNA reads TGTGCCAGCAGTTTAGGGTCCGAGGGGACTGAAGCTTTCTTT.

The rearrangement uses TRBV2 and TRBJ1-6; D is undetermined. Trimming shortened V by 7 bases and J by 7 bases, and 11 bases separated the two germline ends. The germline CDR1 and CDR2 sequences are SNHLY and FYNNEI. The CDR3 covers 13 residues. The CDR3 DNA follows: TGTGCCAGCACGGTATCTCTGAATTCACCCCTCCACTTT. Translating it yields CASTVSLNSPLHF.

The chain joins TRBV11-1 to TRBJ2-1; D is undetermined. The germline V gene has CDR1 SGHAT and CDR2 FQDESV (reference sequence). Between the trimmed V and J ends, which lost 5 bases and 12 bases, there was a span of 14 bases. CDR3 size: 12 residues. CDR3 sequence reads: CASSSVKARQFF. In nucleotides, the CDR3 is TGTGCCAGCAGCAGTGTCAAGGCTCGGCAGTTCTTC.

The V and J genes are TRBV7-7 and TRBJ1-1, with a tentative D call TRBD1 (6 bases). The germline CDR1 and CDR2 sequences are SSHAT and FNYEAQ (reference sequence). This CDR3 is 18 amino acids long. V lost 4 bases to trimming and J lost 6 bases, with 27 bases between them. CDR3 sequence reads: CASSSLRGEAAGNSEAFF. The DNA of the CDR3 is TGTGCCAGCAGCTCCCTCAGGGGTGAAGCGGCGGGTAACTCTGAAGCTTTCTTT.

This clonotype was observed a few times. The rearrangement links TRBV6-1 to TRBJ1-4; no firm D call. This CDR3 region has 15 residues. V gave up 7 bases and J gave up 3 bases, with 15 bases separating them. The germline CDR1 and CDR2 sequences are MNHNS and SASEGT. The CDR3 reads CASTRRGEANEKLFF. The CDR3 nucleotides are TGTGCCAGCACCCGACGGGGAGAGGCTAATGAAAAACTGTTTTTT.

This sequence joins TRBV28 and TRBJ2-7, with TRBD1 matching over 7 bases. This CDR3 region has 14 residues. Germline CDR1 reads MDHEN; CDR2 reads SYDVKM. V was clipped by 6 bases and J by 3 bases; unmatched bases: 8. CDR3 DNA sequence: TGTGCCAGCAGACTTACGGGACAGTACTACGAGCAGTACTTC. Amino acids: CASRLTGQYYEQYF. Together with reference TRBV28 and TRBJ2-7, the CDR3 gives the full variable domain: DVKVTQSSRYLVKRTGEKVFLECVQDMDHENMFWYRQDPGLGLRLIYFSYDVKMKEKGDIPEGYSVSREKKERFSLILESASTNQTSMYLCASRLTGQYYEQYFGPGTRLTVT.

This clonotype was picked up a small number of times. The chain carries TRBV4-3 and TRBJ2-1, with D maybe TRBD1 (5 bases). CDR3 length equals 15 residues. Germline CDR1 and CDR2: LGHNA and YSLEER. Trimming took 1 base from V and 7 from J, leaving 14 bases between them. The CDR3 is CASSQGVRDLNEQFF. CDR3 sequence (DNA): TGCGCCAGCAGCCAAGGGGTCAGGGATCTAAATGAGCAGTTCTTC.

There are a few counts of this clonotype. The CDR3 DNA follows: TGTGCCAGCAGTTTTTTAGAGGAAGAGACCCAGTACTTC. It is translated as CASSFLEEETQYF. J is TRBJ2-5 and V is TRBV12-3 or TRBV12-4; D remains unclear. V gave up 3 bases and J gave up 3 bases, with 8 bases separating them. This CDR3 is built from 13 residues.

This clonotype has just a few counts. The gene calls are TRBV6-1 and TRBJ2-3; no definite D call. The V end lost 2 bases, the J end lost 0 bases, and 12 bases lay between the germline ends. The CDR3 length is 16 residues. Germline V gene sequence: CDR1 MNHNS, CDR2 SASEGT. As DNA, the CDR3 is TGTGCCAGCAGTGAAACGGCTCGACCTAGCACAGATACGCAGTATTTT. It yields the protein CASSETARPSTDTQYF.

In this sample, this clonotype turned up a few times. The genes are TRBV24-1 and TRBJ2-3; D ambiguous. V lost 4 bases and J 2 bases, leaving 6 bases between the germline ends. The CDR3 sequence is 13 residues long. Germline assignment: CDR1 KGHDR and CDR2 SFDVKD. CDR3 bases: TGTGCCACCAGTGACCCCTCCACAGATACGCAGTATTTT. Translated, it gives CATSDPSTDTQYF.

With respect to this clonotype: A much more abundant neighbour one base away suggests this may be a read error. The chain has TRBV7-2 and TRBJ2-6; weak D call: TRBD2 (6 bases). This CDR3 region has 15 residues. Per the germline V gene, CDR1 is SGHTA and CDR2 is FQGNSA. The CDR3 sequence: CASSPLGTGANVMTF. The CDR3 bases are TGTGCCAGCAGCCCCTTGGGGACTGGGGCCAACGTCATGACTTTC.

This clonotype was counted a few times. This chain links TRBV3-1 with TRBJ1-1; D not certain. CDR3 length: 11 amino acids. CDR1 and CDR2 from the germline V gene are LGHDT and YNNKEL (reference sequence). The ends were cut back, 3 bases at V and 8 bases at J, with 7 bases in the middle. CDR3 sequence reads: CASSHAKEAFF. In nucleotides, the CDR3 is TGTGCCAGCAGCCACGCCAAAGAAGCTTTCTTT.

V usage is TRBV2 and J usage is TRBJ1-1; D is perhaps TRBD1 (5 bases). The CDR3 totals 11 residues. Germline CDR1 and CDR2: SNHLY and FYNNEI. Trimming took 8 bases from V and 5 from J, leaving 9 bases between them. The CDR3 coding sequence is TGTGCCAGCCAGGGAGAGACTGAAGCTTTCTTT. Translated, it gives CASQGETEAFF.

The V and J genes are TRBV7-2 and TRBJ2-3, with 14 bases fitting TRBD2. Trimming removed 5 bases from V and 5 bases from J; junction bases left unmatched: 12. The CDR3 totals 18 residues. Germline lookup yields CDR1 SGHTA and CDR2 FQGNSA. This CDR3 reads CASSLPGLAGEYRDTQYF. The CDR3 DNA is TGTGCCAGCAGCCTTCCGGGACTAGCGGGAGAATATAGAGATACGCAGTATTTT.

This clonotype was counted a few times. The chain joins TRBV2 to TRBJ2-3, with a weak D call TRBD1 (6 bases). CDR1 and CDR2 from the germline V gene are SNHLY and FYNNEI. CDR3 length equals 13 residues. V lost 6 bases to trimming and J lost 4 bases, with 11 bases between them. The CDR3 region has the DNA TGTGCCAGCAGGGAAAACAGGGCAGATACGCAGTATTTT. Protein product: CASRENRADTQYF. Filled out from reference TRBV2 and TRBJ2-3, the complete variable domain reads EPEVTQTPSHQVTQMGQEVILRCVPISNHLYFYWYRQILGQKVEFLVSFYNNEISEKSEIFDDQFSVERPDGSNFTLKIRSTKLEDSAMYFCASRENRADTQYFGPGTRLTVL.